A selection of T cell receptor beta chains follows, all from one sample in a study of tumor and adjacent non-tumor tissue in lung cancer. TCRdb passed the multiplex PCR reads through MiXCR, listing each CDR3 protein once. The data show fewer than 80,000 distinct CDR3 sequences, roughly 70% seen once. Sequencing was carried out using lung tumor tissue. The origin of the receptors is a woman aged 70 to 79 with non-small cell lung cancer. Each CDR3 is given with its conserved first and last residue. A D gene is named only where the DNA matches it firmly. Only some rows state a clone size, as once, few, many or a class for expanded clones.

CDR3 length	D gene	clone size	V gene	J gene	CDR3 DNA	CDR3 protein
20	TRBD2	many	TRBV28	TRBJ2-7	TGTGCCAGCAGTTTATGGGTCAGGGCCTCGCTAGCGGGAGGCGGACACGAGCAGTACTTC	CASSLWVRASLAGGGHEQYF
13	-	once	TRBV7-2	TRBJ2-1	TGTGCCAGCAGCCTCGAGTCCTGCAATGAGCAGTTCTTC	CASSLESCNEQFF
14	-	-	TRBV6-5	TRBJ1-1	TGTGCAAGCAGACGGTCTGGTTGGAACACTGAAGCTTTCTTT	CASRRSGWNTEAFF
16	-	-	TRBV28	TRBJ2-3	TGTGCCAGAAGTTCTATCCGGGCCCGGCGGACAGATACTCAGTATTTT	CARSSIRARRTDTQYF
14	TRBD2	-	TRBV29-1	TRBJ2-7	TGCAGCGTTGATTCGGGAAGCGGGGGGAACGTACAGTACTTC	CSVDSGSGGNVQYF
14	-	once	TRBV6-2/TRBV6-3	TRBJ2-7	TGTGCCAGCACTATAAGGAGCCGGGTTACAGAGCAGTACTTC	CASTIRSRVTEQYF
15	TRBD2	-	TRBV6-5	TRBJ2-1	TGTGCGAGAAGTTACTCGGCGACTAGCGGGAAGGGGCAGTTCTTC	CARSYSATSGKGQFF
12	-	-	TRBV28	TRBJ2-3	TGTGCCAGCATAAGGAGCAATCAGCCCCAGTATTTT	CASIRSNQPQYF
11	-	-	TRBV5-5	TRBJ2-5	TGTGCCAGCAGCTGGATAGAGACCCAGTACTTC	CASSWIETQYF
14	TRBD1	-	TRBV5-5	TRBJ2-5	TGTGCCAGCAGCTTCAAGGACAGGCATGAGACCCAGTACTTC	CASSFKDRHETQYF
15	TRBD2	-	TRBV12-3/TRBV12-4	TRBJ2-7	TGCGCCAGCAGTCAGCCCACTCGAACTAGCGCCGAGCAGTACTTC	CASSQPTRTSAEQYF
16	-	-	TRBV6-1	TRBJ2-7	TGTGCCAGCAGCGAATATGTCCAGGGCCGGTCTTGGGGGCAGTACTTC	CASSEYVQGRSWGQYF